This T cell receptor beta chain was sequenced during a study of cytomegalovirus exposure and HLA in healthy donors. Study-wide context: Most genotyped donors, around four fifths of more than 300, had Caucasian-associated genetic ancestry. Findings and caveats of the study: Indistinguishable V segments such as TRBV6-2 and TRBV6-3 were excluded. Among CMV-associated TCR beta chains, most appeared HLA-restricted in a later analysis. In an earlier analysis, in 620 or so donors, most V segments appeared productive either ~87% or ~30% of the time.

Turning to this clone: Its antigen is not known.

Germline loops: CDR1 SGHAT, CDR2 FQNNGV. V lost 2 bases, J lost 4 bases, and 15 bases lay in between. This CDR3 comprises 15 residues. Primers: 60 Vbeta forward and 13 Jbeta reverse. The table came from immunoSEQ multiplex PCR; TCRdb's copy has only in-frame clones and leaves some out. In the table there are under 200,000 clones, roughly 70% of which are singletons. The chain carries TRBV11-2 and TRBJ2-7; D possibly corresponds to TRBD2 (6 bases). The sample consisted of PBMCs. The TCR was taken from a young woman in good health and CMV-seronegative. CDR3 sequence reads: CASSLNRDSSYEQYF. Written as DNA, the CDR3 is TGTGCCAGCAGCTTAAACCGGGACTCAAGTTACGAGCAGTACTTC.